This T cell receptor beta chain was sequenced during a study of immune evolution from preneoplasia to lung adenocarcinoma. Study at large: HLA loss of heterozygosity: about 7% AIS, around 16% MIA, over 30% ADC, none AAH.

Sequenced by immunoSEQ multiplex PCR; TCRdb stores in-frame clones only, minus some. The data contain roughly 5,300 clones, over 65% of them seen just once; the ten biggest clones take up approximately 7.5%. Resections took place in Japan or China from about 2014 to 2018. Worth noting for this clone: The target antigen is unknown.

Overall study findings and caveats: Clonality was highest in normal lung, lower in later-stage lesions apparently.

Germline CDR1 MNHEY, CDR2 SMNVEV (reference sequence). V shed 7 bases, J shed 8 bases, and the junction held 6 bases outside the gene matches. There are 13 residues in the CDR3. The receptor comes from a person between 60 and 79 years old with lung adenocarcinoma. Sequenced sample: FFPE lung adenocarcinoma in situ tissue. V usage is TRBV27 and J usage is TRBJ2-2; 8 bases align to TRBD1. CDR3 nucleotides: TGTGCCAGCACGGACAGGGTGAAGGGGGAGCTGTTTTTT. This codes for CASTDRVKGELFF.